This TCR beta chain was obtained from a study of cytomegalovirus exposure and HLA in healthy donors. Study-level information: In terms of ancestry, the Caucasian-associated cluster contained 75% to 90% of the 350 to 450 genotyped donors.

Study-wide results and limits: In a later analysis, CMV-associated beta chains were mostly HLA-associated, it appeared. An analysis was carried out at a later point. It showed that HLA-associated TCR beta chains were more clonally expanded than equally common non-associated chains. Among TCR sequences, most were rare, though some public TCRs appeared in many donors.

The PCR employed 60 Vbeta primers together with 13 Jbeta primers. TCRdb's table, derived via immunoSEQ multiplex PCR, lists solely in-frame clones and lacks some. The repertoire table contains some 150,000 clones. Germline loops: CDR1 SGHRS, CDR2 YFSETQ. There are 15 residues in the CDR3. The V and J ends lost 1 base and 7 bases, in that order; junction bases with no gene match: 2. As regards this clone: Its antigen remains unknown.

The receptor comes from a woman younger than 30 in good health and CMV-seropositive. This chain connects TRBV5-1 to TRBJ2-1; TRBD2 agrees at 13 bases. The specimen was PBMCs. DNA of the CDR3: TGCGCCAGCAGCTTGCCGGGACTAGCGGGAAATGAGCAGTTCTTC. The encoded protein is CASSLPGLAGNEQFF.